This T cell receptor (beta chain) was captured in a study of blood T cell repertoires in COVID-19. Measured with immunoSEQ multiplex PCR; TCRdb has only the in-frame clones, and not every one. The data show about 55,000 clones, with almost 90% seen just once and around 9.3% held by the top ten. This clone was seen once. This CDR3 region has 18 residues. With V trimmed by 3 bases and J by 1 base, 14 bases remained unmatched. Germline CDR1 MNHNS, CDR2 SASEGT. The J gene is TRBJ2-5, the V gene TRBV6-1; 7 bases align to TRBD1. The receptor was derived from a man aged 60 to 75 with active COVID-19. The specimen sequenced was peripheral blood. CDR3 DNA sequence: TGTGCCAGCAGTGACCTGGACAGGACCGTAAACCCCCAAGAGACCCAGTACTTC. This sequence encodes CASSDLDRTVNPQETQYF.